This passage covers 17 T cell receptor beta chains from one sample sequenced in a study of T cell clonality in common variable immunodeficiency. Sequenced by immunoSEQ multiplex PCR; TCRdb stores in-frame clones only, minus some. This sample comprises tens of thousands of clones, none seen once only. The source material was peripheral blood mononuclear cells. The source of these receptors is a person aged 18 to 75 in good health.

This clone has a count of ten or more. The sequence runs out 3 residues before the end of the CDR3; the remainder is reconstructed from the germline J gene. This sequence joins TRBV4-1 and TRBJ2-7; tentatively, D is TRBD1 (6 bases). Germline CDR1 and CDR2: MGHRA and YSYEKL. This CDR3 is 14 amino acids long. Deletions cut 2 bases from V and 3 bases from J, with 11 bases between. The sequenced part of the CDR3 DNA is TGCGCCAGCAGCCAATCCCGGACAGTCTACGAG. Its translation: CASSQSRTVYE. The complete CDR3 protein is CASSQSRTVYEQYF.

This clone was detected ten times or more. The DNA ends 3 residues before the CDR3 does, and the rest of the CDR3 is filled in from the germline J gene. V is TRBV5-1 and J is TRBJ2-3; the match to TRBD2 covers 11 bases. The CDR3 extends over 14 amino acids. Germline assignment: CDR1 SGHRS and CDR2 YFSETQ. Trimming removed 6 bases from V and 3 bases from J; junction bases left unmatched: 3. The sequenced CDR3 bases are TGCGCCAGCAAAAGACTAGCGGGAACAGATACG. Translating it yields CASKRLAGTDT. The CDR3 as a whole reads CASKRLAGTDTQYF.

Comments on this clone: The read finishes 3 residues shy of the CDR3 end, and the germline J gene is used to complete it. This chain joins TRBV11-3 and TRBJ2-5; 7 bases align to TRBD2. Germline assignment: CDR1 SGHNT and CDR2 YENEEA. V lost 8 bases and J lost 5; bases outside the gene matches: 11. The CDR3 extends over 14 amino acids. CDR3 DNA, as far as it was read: TGTGCCAGCCCTGGGGGGAGGGTCCACGAGACC. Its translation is CASPGGRVHET. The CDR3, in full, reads CASPGGRVHETQYF.

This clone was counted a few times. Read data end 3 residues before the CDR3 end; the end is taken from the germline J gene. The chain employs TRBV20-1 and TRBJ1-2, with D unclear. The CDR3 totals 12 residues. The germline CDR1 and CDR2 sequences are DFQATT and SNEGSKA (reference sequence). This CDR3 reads CSATDNSYEYTF. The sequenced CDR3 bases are TGCAGTGCTACTGACAATTCCTACGAG.

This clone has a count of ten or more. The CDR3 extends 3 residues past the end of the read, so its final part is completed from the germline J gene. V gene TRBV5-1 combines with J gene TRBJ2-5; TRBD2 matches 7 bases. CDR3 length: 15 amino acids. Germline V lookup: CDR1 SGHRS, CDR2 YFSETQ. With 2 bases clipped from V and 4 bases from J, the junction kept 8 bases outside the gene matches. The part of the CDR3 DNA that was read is TGCGCCAGCAGCTTCCTGGCGGGAGAGGGAGAGACC. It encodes CASSFLAGEGET. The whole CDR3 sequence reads CASSFLAGEGETQYF.

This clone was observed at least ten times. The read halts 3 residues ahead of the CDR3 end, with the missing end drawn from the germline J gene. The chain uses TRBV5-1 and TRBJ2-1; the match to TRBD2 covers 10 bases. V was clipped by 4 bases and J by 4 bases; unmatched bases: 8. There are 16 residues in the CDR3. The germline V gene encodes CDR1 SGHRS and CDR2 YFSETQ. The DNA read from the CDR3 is TGCGCCAGCAGCCGAGGCCTAGCGGGAGCGTACAATGAG. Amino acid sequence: CASSRGLAGAYNE. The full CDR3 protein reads CASSRGLAGAYNEQFF.

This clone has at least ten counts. The sequenced part of the CDR3 DNA is TGCAGCGTTGAAGGGCAGAGGAACACTGAA. The encoded protein is CSVEGQRNTE. The complete CDR3 reads CSVEGQRNTEAFF. The V call is TRBV29-1, the J call TRBJ1-1; D remains ambiguous. The observed sequence ends 3 residues before the CDR3 terminus, with the missing tail filled in from the germline J gene. The CDR3 extends over 13 amino acids. Germline V gene data show CDR1 as SQVTM and CDR2 as ANQGSEA. V was pared by 1 base and J by 1 base, with 7 bases between.

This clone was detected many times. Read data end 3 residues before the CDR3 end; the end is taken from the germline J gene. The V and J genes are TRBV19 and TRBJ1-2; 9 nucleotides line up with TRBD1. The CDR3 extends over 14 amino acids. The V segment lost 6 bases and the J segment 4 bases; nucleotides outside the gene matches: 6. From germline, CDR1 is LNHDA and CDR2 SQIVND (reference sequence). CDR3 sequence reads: CASSKGQGFYGYTF. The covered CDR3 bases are TGTGCCAGTAGCAAAGGACAGGGGTTCTATGGC.

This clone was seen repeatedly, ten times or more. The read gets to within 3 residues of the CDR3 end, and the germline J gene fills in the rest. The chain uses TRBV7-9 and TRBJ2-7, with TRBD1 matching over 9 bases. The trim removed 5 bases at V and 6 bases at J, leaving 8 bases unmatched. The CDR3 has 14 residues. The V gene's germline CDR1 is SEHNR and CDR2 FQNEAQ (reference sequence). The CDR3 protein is CASSHDRGSLEQYF. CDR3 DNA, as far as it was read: TGTGCCAGCAGCCATGACAGGGGGTCTCTCGAG.

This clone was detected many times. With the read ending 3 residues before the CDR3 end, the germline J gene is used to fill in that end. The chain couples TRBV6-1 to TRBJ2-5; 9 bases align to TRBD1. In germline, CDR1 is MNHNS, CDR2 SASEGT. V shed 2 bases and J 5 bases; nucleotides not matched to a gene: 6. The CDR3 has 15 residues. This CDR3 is CASSEWDREEETQYF. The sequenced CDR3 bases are TGTGCCAGCAGTGAATGGGACAGGGAGGAGGAGACC.

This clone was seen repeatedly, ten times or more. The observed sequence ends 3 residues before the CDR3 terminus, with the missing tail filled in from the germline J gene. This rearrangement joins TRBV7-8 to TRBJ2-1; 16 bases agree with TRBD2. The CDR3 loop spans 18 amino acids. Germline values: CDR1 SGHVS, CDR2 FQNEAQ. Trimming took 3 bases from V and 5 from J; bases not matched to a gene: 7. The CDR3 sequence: CASSLGLAGGPINNEQFF. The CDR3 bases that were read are TGTGCCAGCAGCTTGGGACTAGCGGGAGGGCCGATCAACAATGAG.

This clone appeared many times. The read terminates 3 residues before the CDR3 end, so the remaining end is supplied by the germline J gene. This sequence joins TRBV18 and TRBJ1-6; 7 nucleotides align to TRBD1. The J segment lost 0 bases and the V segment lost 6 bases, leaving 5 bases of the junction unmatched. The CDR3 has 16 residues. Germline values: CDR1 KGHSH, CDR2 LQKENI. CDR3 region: CASSPRDSSYNSPLHF. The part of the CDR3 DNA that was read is TGTGCCAGCTCCCCCAGGGACAGCTCCTATAATTCACCC.

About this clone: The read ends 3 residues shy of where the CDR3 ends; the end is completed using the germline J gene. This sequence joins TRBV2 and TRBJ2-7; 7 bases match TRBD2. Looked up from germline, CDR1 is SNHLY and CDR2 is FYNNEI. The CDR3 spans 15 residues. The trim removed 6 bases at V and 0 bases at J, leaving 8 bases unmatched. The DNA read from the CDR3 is TGTGCCAGCAGCGCCAGCGGGAAATCCTCCTACGAG. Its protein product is CASSASGKSSYE. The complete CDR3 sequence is CASSASGKSSYEQYF. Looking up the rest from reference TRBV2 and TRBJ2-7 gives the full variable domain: EPEVTQTPSHQVTQMGQEVILRCVPISNHLYFYWYRQILGQKVEFLVSFYNNEISEKSEIFDDQFSVERPDGSNFTLKIRSTKLEDSAMYFCASSASGKSSYEQYFGPGTRLTVT.

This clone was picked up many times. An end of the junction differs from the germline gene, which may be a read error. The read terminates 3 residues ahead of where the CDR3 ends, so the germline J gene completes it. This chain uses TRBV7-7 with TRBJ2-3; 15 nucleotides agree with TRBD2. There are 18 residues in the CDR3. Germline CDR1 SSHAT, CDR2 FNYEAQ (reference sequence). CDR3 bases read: TGTGCTAGCAGCCCAGGACTAGCGGGAGGGCCCGGCACAGATACG. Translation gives CASSPGLAGGPGTDT. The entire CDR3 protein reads CASSPGLAGGPGTDTQYF.

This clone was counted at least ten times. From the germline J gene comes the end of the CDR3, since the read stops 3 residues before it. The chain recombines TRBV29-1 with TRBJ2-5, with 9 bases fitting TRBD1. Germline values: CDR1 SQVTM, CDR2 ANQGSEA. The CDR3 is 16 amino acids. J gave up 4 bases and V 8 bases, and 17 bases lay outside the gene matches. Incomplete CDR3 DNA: TGCAGCCAAAAAGGACAGGGGCTTCTTTGCGGAGAGACC. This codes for CSQKGQGLLCGET. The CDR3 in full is CSQKGQGLLCGETQYF.

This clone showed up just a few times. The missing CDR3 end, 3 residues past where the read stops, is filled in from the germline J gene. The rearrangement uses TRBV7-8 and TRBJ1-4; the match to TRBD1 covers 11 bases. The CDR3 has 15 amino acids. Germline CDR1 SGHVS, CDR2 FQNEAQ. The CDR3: CASSLGTGGGSPLFF. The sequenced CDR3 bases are TGTGCCAGCAGCTTAGGGACAGGGGGCGGTTCACCA.

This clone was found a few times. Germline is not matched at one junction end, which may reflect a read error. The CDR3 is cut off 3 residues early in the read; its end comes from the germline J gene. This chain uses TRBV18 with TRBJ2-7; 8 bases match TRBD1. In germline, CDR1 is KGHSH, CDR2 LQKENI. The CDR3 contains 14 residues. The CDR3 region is CASSPLGQGYEQYF. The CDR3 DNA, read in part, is TGTGCCAGCTCCCCACTAGGACAGGGCTACGAG.